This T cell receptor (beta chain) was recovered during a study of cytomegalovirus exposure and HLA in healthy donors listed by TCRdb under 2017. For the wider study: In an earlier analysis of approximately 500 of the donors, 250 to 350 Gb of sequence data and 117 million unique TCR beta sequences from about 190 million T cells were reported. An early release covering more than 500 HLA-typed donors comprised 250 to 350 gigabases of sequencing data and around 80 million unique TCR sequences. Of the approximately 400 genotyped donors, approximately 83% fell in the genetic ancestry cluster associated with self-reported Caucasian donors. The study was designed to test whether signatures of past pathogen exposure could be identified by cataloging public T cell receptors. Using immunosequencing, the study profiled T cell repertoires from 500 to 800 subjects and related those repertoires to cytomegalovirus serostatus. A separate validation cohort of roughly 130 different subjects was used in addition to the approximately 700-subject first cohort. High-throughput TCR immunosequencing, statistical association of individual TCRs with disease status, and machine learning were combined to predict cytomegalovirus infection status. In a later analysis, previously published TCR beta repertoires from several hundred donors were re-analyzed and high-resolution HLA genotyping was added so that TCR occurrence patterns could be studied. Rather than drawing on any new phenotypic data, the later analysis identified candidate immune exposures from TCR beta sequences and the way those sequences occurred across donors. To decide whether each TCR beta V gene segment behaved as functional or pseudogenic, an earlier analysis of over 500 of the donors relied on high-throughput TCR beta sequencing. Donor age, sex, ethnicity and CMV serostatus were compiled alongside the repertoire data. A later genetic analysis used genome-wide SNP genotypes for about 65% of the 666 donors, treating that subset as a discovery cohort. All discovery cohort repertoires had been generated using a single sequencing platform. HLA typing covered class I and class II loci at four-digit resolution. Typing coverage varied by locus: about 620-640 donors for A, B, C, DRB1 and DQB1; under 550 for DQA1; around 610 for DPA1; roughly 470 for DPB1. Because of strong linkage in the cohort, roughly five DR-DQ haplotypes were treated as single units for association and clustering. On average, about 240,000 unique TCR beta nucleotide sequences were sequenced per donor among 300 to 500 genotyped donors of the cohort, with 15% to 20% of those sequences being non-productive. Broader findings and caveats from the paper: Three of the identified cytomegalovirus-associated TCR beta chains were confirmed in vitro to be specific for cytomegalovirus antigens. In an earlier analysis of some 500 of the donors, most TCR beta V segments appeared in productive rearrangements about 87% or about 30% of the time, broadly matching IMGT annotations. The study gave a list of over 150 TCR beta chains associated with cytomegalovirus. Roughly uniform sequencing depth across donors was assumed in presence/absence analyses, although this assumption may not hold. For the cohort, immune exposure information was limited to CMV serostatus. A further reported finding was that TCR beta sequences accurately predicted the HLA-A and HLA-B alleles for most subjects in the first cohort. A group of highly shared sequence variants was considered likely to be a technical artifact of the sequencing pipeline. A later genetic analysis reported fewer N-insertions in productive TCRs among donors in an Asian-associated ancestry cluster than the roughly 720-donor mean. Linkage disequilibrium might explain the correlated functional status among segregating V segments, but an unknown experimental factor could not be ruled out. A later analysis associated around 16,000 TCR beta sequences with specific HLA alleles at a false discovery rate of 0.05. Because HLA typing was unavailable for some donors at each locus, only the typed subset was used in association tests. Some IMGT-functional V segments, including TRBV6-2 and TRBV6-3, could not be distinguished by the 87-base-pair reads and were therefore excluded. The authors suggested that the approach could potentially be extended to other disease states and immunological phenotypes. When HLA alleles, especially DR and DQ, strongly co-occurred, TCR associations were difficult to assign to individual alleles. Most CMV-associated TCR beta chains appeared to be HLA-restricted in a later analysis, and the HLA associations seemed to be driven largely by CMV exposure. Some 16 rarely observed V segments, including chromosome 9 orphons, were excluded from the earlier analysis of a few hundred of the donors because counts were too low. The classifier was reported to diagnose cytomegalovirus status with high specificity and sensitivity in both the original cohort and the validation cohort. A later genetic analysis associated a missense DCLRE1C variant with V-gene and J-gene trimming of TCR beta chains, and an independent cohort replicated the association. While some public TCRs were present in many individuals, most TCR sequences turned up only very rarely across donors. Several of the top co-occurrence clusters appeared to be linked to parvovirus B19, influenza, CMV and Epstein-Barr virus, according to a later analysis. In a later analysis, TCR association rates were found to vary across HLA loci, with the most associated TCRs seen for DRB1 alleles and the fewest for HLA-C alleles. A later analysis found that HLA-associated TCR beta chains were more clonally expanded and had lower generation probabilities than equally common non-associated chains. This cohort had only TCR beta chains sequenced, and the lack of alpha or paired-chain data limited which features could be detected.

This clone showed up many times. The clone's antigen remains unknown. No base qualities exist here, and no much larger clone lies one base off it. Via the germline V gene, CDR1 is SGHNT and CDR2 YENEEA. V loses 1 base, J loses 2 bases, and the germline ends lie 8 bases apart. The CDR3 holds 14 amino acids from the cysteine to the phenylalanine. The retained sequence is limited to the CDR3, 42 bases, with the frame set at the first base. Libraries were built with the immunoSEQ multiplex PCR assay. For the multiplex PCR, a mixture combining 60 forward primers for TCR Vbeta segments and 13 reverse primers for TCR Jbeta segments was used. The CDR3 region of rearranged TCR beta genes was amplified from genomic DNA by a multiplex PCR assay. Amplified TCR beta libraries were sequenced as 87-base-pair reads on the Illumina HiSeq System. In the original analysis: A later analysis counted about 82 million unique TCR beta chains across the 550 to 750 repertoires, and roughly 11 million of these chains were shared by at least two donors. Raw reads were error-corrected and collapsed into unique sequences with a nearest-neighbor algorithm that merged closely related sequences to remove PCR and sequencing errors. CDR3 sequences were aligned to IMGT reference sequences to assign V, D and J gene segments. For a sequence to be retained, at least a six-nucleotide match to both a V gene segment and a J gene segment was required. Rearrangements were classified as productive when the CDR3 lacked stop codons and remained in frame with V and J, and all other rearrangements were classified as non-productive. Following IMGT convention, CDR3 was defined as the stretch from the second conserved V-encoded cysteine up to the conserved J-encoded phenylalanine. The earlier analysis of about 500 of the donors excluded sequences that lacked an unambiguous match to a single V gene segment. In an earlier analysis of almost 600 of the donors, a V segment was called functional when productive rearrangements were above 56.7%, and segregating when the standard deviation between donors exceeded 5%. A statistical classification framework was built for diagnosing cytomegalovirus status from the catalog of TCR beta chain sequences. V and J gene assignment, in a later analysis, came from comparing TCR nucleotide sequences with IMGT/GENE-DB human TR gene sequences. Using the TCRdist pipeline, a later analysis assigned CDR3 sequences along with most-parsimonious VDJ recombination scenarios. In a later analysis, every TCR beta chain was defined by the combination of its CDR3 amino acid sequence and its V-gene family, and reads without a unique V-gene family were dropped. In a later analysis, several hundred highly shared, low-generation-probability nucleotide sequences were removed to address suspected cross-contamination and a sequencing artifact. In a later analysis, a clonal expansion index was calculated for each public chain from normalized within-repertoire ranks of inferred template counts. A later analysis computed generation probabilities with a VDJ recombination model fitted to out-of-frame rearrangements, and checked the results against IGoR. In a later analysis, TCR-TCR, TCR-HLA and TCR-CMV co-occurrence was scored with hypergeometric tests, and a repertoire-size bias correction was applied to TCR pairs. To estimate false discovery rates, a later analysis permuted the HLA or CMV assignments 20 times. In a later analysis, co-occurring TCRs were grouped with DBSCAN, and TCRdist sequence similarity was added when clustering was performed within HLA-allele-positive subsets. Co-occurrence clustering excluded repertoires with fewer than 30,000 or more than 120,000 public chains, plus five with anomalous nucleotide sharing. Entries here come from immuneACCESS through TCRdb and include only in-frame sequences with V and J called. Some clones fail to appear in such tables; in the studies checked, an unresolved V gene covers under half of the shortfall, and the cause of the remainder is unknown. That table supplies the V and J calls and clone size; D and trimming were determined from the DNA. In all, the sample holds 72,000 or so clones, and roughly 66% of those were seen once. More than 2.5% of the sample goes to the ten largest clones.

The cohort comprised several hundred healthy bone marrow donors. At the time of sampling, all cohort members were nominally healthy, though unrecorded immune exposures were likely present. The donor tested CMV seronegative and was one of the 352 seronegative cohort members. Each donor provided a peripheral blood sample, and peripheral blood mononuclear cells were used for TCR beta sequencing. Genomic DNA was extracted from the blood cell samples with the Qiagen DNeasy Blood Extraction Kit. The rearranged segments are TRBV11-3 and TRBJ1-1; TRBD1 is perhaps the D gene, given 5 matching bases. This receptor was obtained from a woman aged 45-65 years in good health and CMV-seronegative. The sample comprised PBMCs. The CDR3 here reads CASSLAGGNTEAFF. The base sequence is TGTGCCAGCAGCTTAGCCGGGGGTAACACTGAAGCTTTCTTT.